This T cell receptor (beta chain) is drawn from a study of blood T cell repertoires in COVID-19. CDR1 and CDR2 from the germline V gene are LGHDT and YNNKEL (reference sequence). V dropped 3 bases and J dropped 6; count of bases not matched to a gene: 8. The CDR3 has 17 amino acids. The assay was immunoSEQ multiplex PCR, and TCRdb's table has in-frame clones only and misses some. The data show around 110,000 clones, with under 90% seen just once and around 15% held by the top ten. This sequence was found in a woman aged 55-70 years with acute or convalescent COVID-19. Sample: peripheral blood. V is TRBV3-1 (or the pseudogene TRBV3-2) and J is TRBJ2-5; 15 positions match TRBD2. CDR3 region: CASSQMGLAGGGKTQYF. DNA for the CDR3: TGTGCCAGCAGCCAGATGGGACTAGCGGGGGGCGGTAAGACCCAGTACTTC.